A single sample gave rise to the 32 T cell receptor beta chains below, sequenced in a study of response to subunit inactivated influenza vaccine. TCRdb called the RT-PCR reads again in MiXCR, with one record for every CDR3 protein. The sample has roughly 780,000 distinct CDR3 sequences, about 18% seen once; the top ten hold 11%. The input for sequencing was PBMCs from blood, taken more than 4 days after vaccination. Receptor source: a man aged 45-65 years who received an inactivated influenza vaccine.

This clonotype was recorded at least ten times. V usage is TRBV24-1 and J usage is TRBJ2-1; 8 bases are a match to TRBD1. Germline V lookup: CDR1 KGHDR, CDR2 SFDVKD. With V trimmed by 2 bases and J by 10 bases, 6 bases remained unmatched. The CDR3 sequence is 14 residues long. In DNA form, the CDR3 reads TGTGCCACCAGTGATTGGGACAGGTCACGAGAGCAGTTCTTC. Encoded protein: CATSDWDRSREQFF.

J is TRBJ2-3 and V is TRBV6-2 or TRBV6-3; 14 bases align to TRBD2. The CDR3 extends over 17 amino acids. The V and J ends lost 5 bases and 11 bases, in that order; junction bases with no gene match: 15. The germline CDR1 and CDR2 sequences are MNHEY and SVGEGT. DNA for the CDR3: TGTGCCAGCAGTGGGGGACTAGCGGGAGTCATTAGCCGTCAGCAGTATTTT. As protein: CASSGGLAGVISRQQYF.

This clonotype was found a few times. V and J are TRBV6-5 and TRBJ2-7; D gene unclear. CDR1 is MNHEY, CDR2 SVGAGI, per germline. V shed 8 bases and J shed 0 bases, with 14 bases lying between them. This CDR3 contains 14 residues. This CDR3 reads CASGLAESSYEQYF. The CDR3 DNA reads TGTGCCAGCGGTTTGGCGGAGAGCTCCTACGAGCAGTACTTC.

A few counts support this clonotype. The chain has TRBV20-1 and TRBJ1-2, with TRBD1 as a possible D gene (5 bases). Trimming pared 5 bases from V and 3 bases from J, leaving 16 bases between. Germline CDR1 reads DFQATT; CDR2 reads SNEGSKA (reference sequence). The CDR3 runs to 14 residues. CDR3 nucleotides: TGCAGTGCTCTTCAAAATTGGGGGGACTATGGCTACACCTTC. It yields the protein CSALQNWGDYGYTF.

The chain is built from TRBV29-1 and TRBJ2-3; 7 nucleotides agree with TRBD2. CDR3 length equals 16 residues. Germline-derived CDR1 and CDR2 are SQVTM and ANQGSEA. Trimming took 6 bases from V and 5 from J; bases not matched to a gene: 17. CDR3 residues: CSVPRPQRDGIDTQYF. For the CDR3, the DNA is TGCAGCGTGCCCCGGCCCCAGCGGGACGGTATAGATACGCAGTATTTT.

This clonotype was counted a few times. The chain combines TRBV20-1 with TRBJ1-5, with D unresolved. Germline assignment: CDR1 DFQATT and CDR2 SNEGSKA (reference sequence). The CDR3 sequence is 13 residues long. V lost 6 bases and J 5 bases, leaving 14 bases between the germline ends. The CDR3 reads CSARRQDYQPQHF. The CDR3 DNA follows: TGCAGTGCCAGGCGTCAGGACTATCAGCCCCAGCATTTT.

V gene TRBV29-1 combines with J gene TRBJ1-1; maybe TRBD1 (5 bases). The CDR3 extends over 13 amino acids. Germline V CDR1 and CDR2: SQVTM, ANQGSEA. Trimming took off 7 bases at V and 0 bases at J, with 12 bases between the two ends. CDR3 nucleotide sequence: TGCAGCGCCCATGCGGGGGTGAACACTGAAGCTTTCTTT. Translated: CSAHAGVNTEAFF.

This clonotype was counted only a few times. This rearrangement joins TRBV29-1 to TRBJ2-3; D unresolved. The germline V and J ends were trimmed by 1 base and 4 bases, with 9 bases remaining between them. The germline gives CDR1 SQVTM, CDR2 ANQGSEA. The CDR3 has 13 amino acids. The chain's CDR3 is CSVEVGSADTQYF. The CDR3 DNA is TGCAGCGTTGAAGTGGGGTCGGCAGATACGCAGTATTTT.

The sample holds a few counts of this clonotype. The CDR3 DNA sequence: TGTGCCAGCAGCCACTCAGGGGTCCGCAACTACGAGCAGTACTTC. It encodes CASSHSGVRNYEQYF. The chain is built from TRBV3-1 and TRBJ2-7; TRBD1 might be the D (6 bases). V was pared by 3 bases and J by 3 bases, with 15 bases between. There are 15 residues in the CDR3. The germline CDR1 and CDR2 sequences are LGHDT and YNNKEL (reference sequence).

The chain couples TRBV15 to TRBJ2-7; D is ambiguous. V was shortened by 0 bases and J by 6 bases, with 15 bases between the two germline ends. Germline CDR1 and CDR2: LNHNV and YYDKDF (reference sequence). The CDR3 sequence is 15 residues long. The CDR3 bases are TGTGCCACCAGCAGAGATTCTGGCACGGCCTCCGAGCAGTACTTC. Protein sequence: CATSRDSGTASEQYF.

The chain carries TRBV7-2 and TRBJ1-3, with D hard to call. The CDR3 has 16 amino acids. With 0 bases removed from V and 1 base from J, the gap between germline ends came to 10 bases. From germline, CDR1 is SGHTA and CDR2 FQGNSA. CDR3 amino acids: CASSLANRASGNTIYF. CDR3 nucleotides: TGTGCCAGCAGCTTAGCTAACCGGGCATCTGGAAACACCATATATTTT.

V is TRBV6-5 and J is TRBJ2-5, with unresolved D. The CDR3 consists of 15 residues. V was cut by 0 bases and J by 0 bases, with 8 bases left in between. Germline V lookup: CDR1 MNHEY, CDR2 SVGAGI. As DNA, the CDR3 is TGTGCCAGCAGTTACTCGCCAGTGTACCAAGAGACCCAGTACTTC. It translates to CASSYSPVYQETQYF.

The V and J genes are TRBV20-1 and TRBJ2-7; perhaps TRBD2 as D (5 bases). Trimming took 1 base from V and 2 from J, leaving 27 bases between them. The CDR3 is 19 amino acids. Looked up from germline, CDR1 is DFQATT and CDR2 is SNEGSKA (reference sequence). CDR3 sequence reads: CSARGWVEGQPLGTYEQYF. In nucleotides, the CDR3 is TGCAGTGCTAGAGGCTGGGTAGAGGGTCAGCCTCTAGGGACCTACGAGCAGTACTTC.

This clonotype was observed a handful of times. The chain carries TRBV6-6 and TRBJ1-5, with D perhaps matching TRBD1 (5 bases). Trimming pared 7 bases from V and 6 bases from J, leaving 10 bases between. CDR3 length equals 12 residues. The germline CDR1 and CDR2 sequences are MNHNY and SVGAGI (reference sequence). This chain's CDR3 is CASKGGTQPQHF. The CDR3 nucleotides read TGTGCCAGCAAGGGAGGGACTCAGCCCCAGCATTTT.

The V and J genes are TRBV7-2 and TRBJ1-4; no firm D call. Germline V gene sequence: CDR1 SGHTA, CDR2 FQGNSA. The CDR3 has 15 amino acids. The germline V and J ends were trimmed by 2 bases and 4 bases, with 11 bases remaining between them. The CDR3 DNA sequence: TGTGCCAGCAGCTTAAATTTCGGAGTTAATGAAAAACTGTTTTTT. This translates into CASSLNFGVNEKLFF.

This clonotype was recorded at least ten times. The V call is TRBV29-1, the J call TRBJ2-1; possibly TRBD2 for D (5 bases). V was trimmed by 5 bases and J by 0 bases, leaving 11 bases between them. CDR1 is SQVTM, CDR2 ANQGSEA, per germline. This CDR3 spans 14 amino acids. The CDR3 protein is CSVLLGSSYNEQFF. The DNA for the CDR3 is TGCAGCGTTCTTTTGGGGAGCTCCTACAATGAGCAGTTCTTC.

CDR3 bases: TGTGCCAGCAGCTTACAGGCAGGGGCGAGCAATCAGCCCCAGCATTTT. Its protein product is CASSLQAGASNQPQHF. This rearrangement joins TRBV7-2 to TRBJ1-5; a possible D gene is TRBD1 (6 bases). CDR1 is SGHTA, CDR2 FQGNSA, per germline. The CDR3 contains 16 residues. V was shortened by 2 bases and J by 1 base, with 12 bases between the two germline ends. The full variable domain, completed using reference TRBV7-2 and TRBJ1-5, is GAGVSQSPSNKVTEKGKDVELRCDPISGHTALYWYRQSLGQGLEFLIYFQGNSAPDKSGLPSDRFSAERTGGSVSTLTIQRTQQEDSAVYLCASSLQAGASNQPQHFGDGTRLSIL.

This clonotype was picked up one time. The final CDR3 position lacks the conserved phenylalanine or tryptophan, pointing to a likely read error. V usage is TRBV5-1 and J usage is TRBJ1-1; D gene unclear. Trimming pared 4 bases from V and 5 bases from J, leaving 9 bases between. The CDR3 loop spans 12 amino acids. In germline, CDR1 is SGHRS, CDR2 YFSETQ. The CDR3 DNA is TGCGCCAGCAGCCTCCGGGGTACTGAAGCTTTCATT. This translates into CASSLRGTEAFI.

This clonotype was counted a few times. The chain links TRBV13 to TRBJ1-2; TRBD1 might be the D (5 bases). The germline CDR1 and CDR2 sequences are PRHDT and FYEKMQ (reference sequence). Trimming took off 5 bases at V and 4 bases at J, with 26 bases between the two ends. CDR3 length: 18 residues. CDR3: CASSPGGAVFLSRYGYTF. The CDR3, as DNA: TGTGCCAGCAGCCCCGGAGGGGCCGTTTTCCTCTCCCGCTATGGCTACACCTTC.

V usage is TRBV12-3 or TRBV12-4 and J usage is TRBJ1-1; no definite D call. V lost 0 bases and J 4 bases, leaving 15 bases between the germline ends. The CDR3 loop spans 16 amino acids. The CDR3 reads CASSLAWHKNSTEAFF. In nucleotides, the CDR3 is TGTGCCAGCAGTTTAGCGTGGCACAAAAATTCCACTGAAGCTTTCTTT.

The chain employs TRBV20-1 and TRBJ1-5; 11 nucleotides match TRBD1. The CDR3 contains 15 residues. Trimming at V came to 3 bases and at J to 7 bases, leaving 8 bases not matched to a gene. In germline, CDR1 is DFQATT, CDR2 SNEGSKA (reference sequence). The CDR3 sequence: CSARRGTGGGQPQHF. The CDR3 bases are TGCAGTGCTAGGAGGGGGACAGGGGGAGGCCAGCCCCAGCATTTT.

This clonotype was recorded a few times. V and J are TRBV13 and TRBJ1-2; D ambiguous. Trimming left V 2 bases short and J 4 bases short, with 17 bases between. Germline loops: CDR1 PRHDT, CDR2 FYEKMQ (reference sequence). The CDR3 has 16 amino acids. The CDR3 DNA follows: TGTGCCAGCAGCTTATCAGAAAGCGGTCAGGTCTATGGCTACACCTTC. This sequence encodes CASSLSESGQVYGYTF. Together with reference TRBV13 and TRBJ1-2, the CDR3 gives the full variable domain: AAGVIQSPRHLIKEKRETATLKCYPIPRHDTVYWYQQGPGQDPQFLISFYEKMQSDKGSIPDRFSAQQFSDYHSELNMSSLELGDSALYFCASSLSESGQVYGYTFGSGTRLTVV.

This clonotype was observed a handful of times. The V call is TRBV12-3 or TRBV12-4, the J call TRBJ2-2; the D gene is possibly TRBD1 (6 bases). The CDR3 extends over 14 amino acids. V lost 3 bases and J lost 6, with 11 bases in between. The DNA for the CDR3 is TGTGCCAGCAGTTTCGCAGGGGCCCCCGGGGAGCTGTTTTTT. Its protein is CASSFAGAPGELFF.

The chain carries TRBV7-8 and TRBJ2-3, with D unresolved. This CDR3 contains 12 residues. Per the germline V gene, CDR1 is SGHVS and CDR2 is FQNEAQ. Trimming took 6 bases from V and 5 from J, leaving 9 bases between them. The CDR3 DNA sequence: TGTGCCAGCAGACGAGTCAGAGATACGCAGTATTTT. Translated: CASRRVRDTQYF.

This clonotype was counted a few times. The rearrangement joins TRBV28 to TRBJ2-1; D is perhaps TRBD2 (7 bases). The germline CDR1 and CDR2 sequences are MDHEN and SYDVKM. This CDR3 has 17 amino acids. V was clipped by 10 bases and J by 0 bases, with 22 bases between them. CDR3 in DNA: TGTGCCACCTCTCTGCGGGGGCATGATCCCTCCTACAATGAGCAGTTCTTC. It yields the protein CATSLRGHDPSYNEQFF. Complete variable domain (other parts from reference TRBV28 and TRBJ2-1): DVKVTQSSRYLVKRTGEKVFLECVQDMDHENMFWYRQDPGLGLRLIYFSYDVKMKEKGDIPEGYSVSREKKERFSLILESASTNQTSMYLCATSLRGHDPSYNEQFFGPGTRLTVL.

This clonotype was detected only once. This chain joins TRBV7-2 and TRBJ2-3; unclear D gene. The V end lost 0 bases, the J end lost 4 bases, and 8 bases lay between the germline ends. Germline V lookup: CDR1 SGHTA, CDR2 FQGNSA. There are 14 residues in the CDR3. The CDR3 sequence: CASSLALAADTQYF. As DNA, the CDR3 is TGTGCCAGCAGCTTAGCGCTTGCGGCAGATACGCAGTATTTT.

This chain connects TRBV7-8 to TRBJ2-1; TRBD2 matches 12 bases. CDR1 is SGHVS and CDR2 is FQNEAQ in the germline V gene. CDR3 length: 17 amino acids. V lost 4 bases to trimming and J lost 6 bases; unmatched junction nucleotides: 10. The CDR3 DNA is TGTGCCAGCAGCTCGTATGCGACTAGCGGGAGATCCAATGAGCAGTTCTTC. This encodes CASSSYATSGRSNEQFF.

Only a few counts were recorded for this clonotype. V is TRBV11-1 and J is TRBJ2-7; D possibly corresponds to TRBD2 (7 bases). Looked up from germline, CDR1 is SGHAT and CDR2 is FQDESV (reference sequence). The CDR3 loop spans 15 amino acids. Trimming pared 2 bases from V and 5 bases from J, leaving 16 bases between. The CDR3 region is CASSLWGGAKDEQYF. In DNA form, the CDR3 reads TGTGCCAGCAGCTTATGGGGGGGCGCGAAGGACGAGCAGTACTTC.

The chain recombines TRBV20-1 with TRBJ2-5, with 10 bases fitting TRBD2. Germline V CDR1 and CDR2: DFQATT, SNEGSKA (reference sequence). CDR3 length: 13 amino acids. The CDR3 is CSRAGGPEETQYF. CDR3 coding DNA: TGCAGCCGAGCGGGAGGGCCAGAGGAGACCCAGTACTTC.

There are many counts of this clonotype. The chain employs TRBV29-1 and TRBJ2-3; D uncertain. Trimming took 1 base from V and 5 from J, leaving 19 bases between them. CDR1 and CDR2 (germline): SQVTM, ANQGSEA. CDR3 length equals 16 residues. The DNA for the CDR3 is TGCAGCGTTGAAGTGATCCTCGAGACTCAAGGAGATACGCAGTATTTT. It yields the protein CSVEVILETQGDTQYF.

This clonotype was counted ten times or more. This chain links TRBV20-1 with TRBJ2-5; no reliable D call. Germline CDR1 reads DFQATT; CDR2 reads SNEGSKA (reference sequence). V lost 4 bases and J lost 2, with 14 bases in between. The CDR3 length is 14 residues. The CDR3 sequence: CSANPPFTQETQYF. The DNA of the CDR3 is TGCAGTGCTAACCCGCCTTTTACTCAAGAGACCCAGTACTTC.

This clonotype came up a few times. The rearrangement joins TRBV9 to TRBJ2-5, with D uncertain. The CDR3 runs to 14 residues. V gave up 2 bases and J gave up 4 bases, with 12 bases separating them. Germline loops: CDR1 SGDLS, CDR2 YYNGEE. The CDR3 here is CASSVGSLGETQYF. In DNA form, the CDR3 reads TGTGCCAGCAGCGTCGGTAGCCTTGGAGAGACCCAGTACTTC.